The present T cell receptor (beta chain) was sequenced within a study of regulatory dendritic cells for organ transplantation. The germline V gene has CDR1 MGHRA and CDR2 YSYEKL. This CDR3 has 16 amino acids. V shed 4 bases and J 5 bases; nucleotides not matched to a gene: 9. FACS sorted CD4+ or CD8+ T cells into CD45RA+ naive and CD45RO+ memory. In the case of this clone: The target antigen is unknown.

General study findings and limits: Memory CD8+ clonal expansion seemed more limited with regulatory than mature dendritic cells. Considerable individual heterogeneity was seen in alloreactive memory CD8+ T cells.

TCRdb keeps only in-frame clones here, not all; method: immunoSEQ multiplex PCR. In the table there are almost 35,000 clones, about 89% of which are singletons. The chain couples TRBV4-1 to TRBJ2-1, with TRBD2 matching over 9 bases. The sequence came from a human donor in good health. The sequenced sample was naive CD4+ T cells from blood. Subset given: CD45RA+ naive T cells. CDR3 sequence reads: CASSPRWTSVDNEQFF. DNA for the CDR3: TGCGCCAGCAGCCCTCGTTGGACTAGCGTAGACAATGAGCAGTTCTTC.